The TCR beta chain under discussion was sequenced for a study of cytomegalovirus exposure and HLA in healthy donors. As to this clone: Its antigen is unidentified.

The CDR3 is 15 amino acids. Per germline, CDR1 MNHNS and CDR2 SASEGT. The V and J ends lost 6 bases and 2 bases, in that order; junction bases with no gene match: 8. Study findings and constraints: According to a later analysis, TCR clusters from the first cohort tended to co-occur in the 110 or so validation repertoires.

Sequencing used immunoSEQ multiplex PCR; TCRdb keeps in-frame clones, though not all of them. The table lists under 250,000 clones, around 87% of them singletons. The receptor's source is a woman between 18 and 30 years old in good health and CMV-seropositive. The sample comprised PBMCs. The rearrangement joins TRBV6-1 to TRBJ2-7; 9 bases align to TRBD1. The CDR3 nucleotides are TGTGCCAGCAGCGAGTTGGGACAGGGCGCCTACGAGCAGTACTTC. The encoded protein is CASSELGQGAYEQYF.